These 19 T cell receptor beta chains were all obtained from the same sample, sequenced in a study of control samples from healthy donors and cancer patients. Libraries were prepared by immunoSEQ multiplex PCR; TCRdb keeps only in-frame clonotypes and omits some of them. The data contain about 100,000 clones, just over 90% of them singletons. Sequenced: blood. The receptor source for this set is a woman younger than 30 in good health.

This rearrangement joins TRBV11-2 to TRBJ2-7; D might be TRBD2 (5 bases). The V end was cut by 1 base, the J end by 9 bases, with 13 bases between. The germline V gene encodes CDR1 SGHAT and CDR2 FQNNGV. This CDR3 region has 13 residues. The CDR3 protein is CASSLGPGSGQYF. In nucleotides, the CDR3 is TGTGCCAGCAGCTTAGGGCCGGGGTCGGGGCAGTACTTC.

The V call is TRBV9, the J call TRBJ1-1, with 9 bases matching TRBD1. Germline CDR1 is SGDLS and CDR2 is YYNGEE. CDR3 length equals 14 residues. V was pared by 0 bases and J by 7 bases, with 4 bases of the junction left unmatched. Here the CDR3 DNA reads TGTGCCAGCAGCGTAGACGGGACAGGGAATGAAGCTTTCTTT. Amino acid sequence: CASSVDGTGNEAFF.

This chain links TRBV27 with TRBJ2-2, with D possibly matching TRBD1 (5 bases). V was clipped by 1 base and J by 3 bases, with 9 bases between them. CDR3 size: 15 residues. Germline V gives CDR1 MNHEY, CDR2 SMNVEV (reference sequence). CDR3 region: CASSLLQGYTGELFF. Here the CDR3 DNA reads TGTGCCAGCAGTTTATTGCAGGGCTACACCGGGGAGCTGTTTTTT.

The rearrangement uses TRBV5-6 and TRBJ2-7; D gene uncertain. CDR1 is SGHDT and CDR2 is YYEEEE in the germline V gene. CDR3 length: 14 residues. V was clipped by 2 bases and J by 0 bases, with 9 bases between them. In nucleotides, the CDR3 is TGTGCCAGCAGCTTCAGGAGCCGCTCCTACGAGCAGTACTTC. It codes for CASSFRSRSYEQYF.

This chain links TRBV15 with TRBJ2-6; unclear D gene. V lost 0 bases, J lost 0 bases, and 3 bases lay in between. Germline assignment: CDR1 LNHNV and CDR2 YYDKDF (reference sequence). The CDR3 totals 15 residues. CDR3 loop: CATSRDNSGANVLTF. The CDR3 coding sequence is TGTGCCACCAGCAGAGACAACTCTGGGGCCAACGTCCTGACTTTC.

In this sample, this clone turned up once. Germline is not matched at one junction end, which may reflect a read error. This chain uses TRBV6-5 with TRBJ2-7; 11 bases are shared with TRBD1. CDR1 MNHEY and CDR2 SVGAGI come from the germline V gene. The CDR3 is made up of 15 amino acids. The DNA for the CDR3 is TGTGCCAGCAGTTTCCGGACAGGGGGCTCCCACGAGCAGTACTTC. This gives the protein CASSFRTGGSHEQYF.

The CDR3 protein is CATSDFGGAGQPQHF. The CDR3 DNA is TGTGCCACCAGTGATTTTGGGGGGGCAGGGCAGCCCCAGCATTTT. This chain joins TRBV24-1 and TRBJ1-5; D possibly corresponds to TRBD1 (6 bases). This CDR3 contains 15 residues. V was pared by 1 base and J by 7 bases, with 13 bases between. The germline CDR1 and CDR2 sequences are KGHDR and SFDVKD.

This clone was detected only once. The chain combines TRBV3-1 (or the pseudogene TRBV3-2) with TRBJ2-7; D is unclear. V lost 5 bases to trimming and J lost 5 bases, with 16 bases between them. Germline loops: CDR1 LGHDT, CDR2 YNNKEL (reference sequence). The CDR3 is 14 amino acids. The CDR3 DNA reads TGTGCCAGCAGCTTGGATTACCCCTACAACGAGCAGTACTTC. Protein: CASSLDYPYNEQYF.

The J gene is TRBJ1-6, the V gene TRBV6-5; D ambiguous. The germline gives CDR1 MNHEY, CDR2 SVGAGI. The germline V and J ends were trimmed by 2 bases and 5 bases, with 4 bases remaining between them. This CDR3 contains 13 residues. This CDR3 is CASSYRDNSPLHF. The CDR3 DNA sequence: TGTGCCAGCAGTTACAGGGATAATTCACCCCTCCACTTT.

J is TRBJ2-1 and V is TRBV6-5; D uncertain. Germline CDR1 reads MNHEY; CDR2 reads SVGAGI. V was shortened by 6 bases and J by 0 bases, with 9 bases between the two germline ends. The CDR3 spans 14 residues. The CDR3 DNA sequence: TGTGCCAGCAGGAGCGCGGTCTCCTACAATGAGCAGTTCTTC. Its protein is CASRSAVSYNEQFF.

The chain has TRBV6-5 and TRBJ1-5; no clear D gene. Germline V lookup: CDR1 MNHEY, CDR2 SVGAGI. Trimming took off 6 bases at V and 0 bases at J, with 6 bases between the two ends. CDR3 length: 13 residues. CDR3 in amino acids: CASSQYSNQPQHF. The CDR3 DNA reads as TGTGCCAGCAGCCAATATAGCAATCAGCCCCAGCATTTT.

The rearrangement links TRBV10-2 to TRBJ1-1, with a tentative D call TRBD1 (6 bases). V was shortened by 6 bases and J by 1 base, with 21 bases between the two germline ends. Germline CDR1 reads WSHSY; CDR2 reads SAAADI. CDR3 length equals 17 residues. The CDR3 DNA reads as TGCGCCAGCAGAGATCTGGTTAGAACAGGGACGAACACTGAAGCTTTCTTT. Its protein is CASRDLVRTGTNTEAFF.

The rearrangement joins TRBV15 to TRBJ1-5; 8 positions match TRBD1. V was pared by 1 base and J by 11 bases, with 16 bases of the junction left unmatched. Looked up from germline, CDR1 is LNHNV and CDR2 is YYDKDF (reference sequence). The CDR3 has 17 amino acids. The CDR3 DNA sequence: TGTGCCACCAGCAGAGTACCGGGACAGGCCTCCTTCAGGTCCCAGCATTTT. Residues: CATSRVPGQASFRSQHF.

The chain combines TRBV2 with TRBJ2-7, with 8 nucleotides matching TRBD2. This CDR3 is 15 amino acids long. Germline CDR1 SNHLY, CDR2 FYNNEI. Germline trimming cut 6 bases from V and 0 bases from J; bases unmatched to any gene: 7. The CDR3 DNA sequence: TGTGCCAGCAGGGTAAGCGGGAGAAGCTCCTACGAGCAGTACTTC. It codes for CASRVSGRSSYEQYF.

CDR3 bases: TGTGCCAGCAGCCAACGGGGGTCGACAGATACGCAGTATTTT. Translating it yields CASSQRGSTDTQYF. The rearrangement joins TRBV3-1 (or the pseudogene TRBV3-2) to TRBJ2-3, with D perhaps matching TRBD2 (6 bases). Trimming shortened V by 2 bases and J by 3 bases, and 9 bases separated the two germline ends. The length of the CDR3 is 14 residues. In germline, CDR1 is LGHDT, CDR2 YNNKEL (reference sequence).

The chain uses TRBV7-9 and TRBJ1-4; possibly TRBD1 for D (6 bases). Trimming stripped 6 bases from V and 7 bases from J, with 15 bases between. CDR1 and CDR2 (germline): SEHNR, FQNEAQ (reference sequence). The CDR3 has 14 amino acids. CDR3 nucleotide sequence: TGTGCCAGCAGTCCAACGAAAGGGGGTGAAAAACTGTTTTTT. Its translation is CASSPTKGGEKLFF. Using reference TRBV7-9 and TRBJ1-4 for the parts outside the CDR3, the full variable domain is DTGVSQNPRHKITKRGQNVTFRCDPISEHNRLYWYRQTLGQGPEFLTYFQNEAQLEKSRLLSDRFSAERPKGSFSTLEIQRTEQGDSAMYLCASSPTKGGEKLFFGSGTQLSVL.

V is TRBV11-2 and J is TRBJ2-7; 11 bases map to TRBD2. The CDR3 length is 15 residues. Germline CDR1 and CDR2: SGHAT and FQNNGV. Germline trimming cut 5 bases from V and 4 bases from J; bases unmatched to any gene: 7. In nucleotides, the CDR3 is TGTGCCAGCAGCATCGTCGGGACTAGCGGTTACGAGCAGTACTTC. Translated: CASSIVGTSGYEQYF.

V is TRBV24-1 and J is TRBJ1-1; D remains unclear. Trimming took 4 bases from V and 1 from J, leaving 9 bases between them. In germline, CDR1 is KGHDR, CDR2 SFDVKD. The CDR3 consists of 14 residues. The CDR3 spells CATSETGPNTEAFF. The CDR3 DNA sequence: TGTGCCACCAGTGAAACTGGGCCGAACACTGAAGCTTTCTTT.

This chain uses TRBV9 with TRBJ2-1; D is unclear. The CDR3 sequence is 13 residues long. Trimming took 5 bases from V and 6 from J, leaving 12 bases between them. Per the germline V gene, CDR1 is SGDLS and CDR2 is YYNGEE. The CDR3 DNA reads TGTGCCAGCAGGGGTAACGTGTTCAATGAGCAGTTCTTC. The encoded protein is CASRGNVFNEQFF.